This T cell receptor beta chain was retrieved from a study of cytotoxic CD8 clonotypes in ibrutinib-treated CLL. Assay used: immunoSEQ multiplex PCR; TCRdb lists only in-frame clones, some missing. The repertoire holds about 140,000 clones, with approximately 90% as singletons. Germline V gene lookup returns CDR1 LNHNV and CDR2 YYDKDF (reference sequence). Trimming took off 1 base at V and 12 bases at J, with 13 bases between the two ends. The CDR3 has 13 residues. The chain couples TRBV15 to TRBJ2-1; D is undetermined. This sequence originates from a human donor with chronic lymphocytic leukemia. The specimen comprised PBMCs, sampled after 12 months of ibrutinib treatment. CDR3 bases: TGTGCCACCAGCAGAGTCGACGGTTCGGGGCAGTTCTTC. Residues: CATSRVDGSGQFF.